A single sample gave rise to the 21 T cell receptor beta chains below, sequenced in a study of cytomegalovirus exposure and HLA in healthy donors. The primer mix had 60 Vbeta and 13 Jbeta primers. The data were produced by immunoSEQ multiplex PCR, yet TCRdb's version contains in-frame clones alone and is incomplete. This sample has around 130,000 clones; over 75% occur once, and the top ten carry around 1.6%. The sequenced sample consisted of PBMCs. All receptors derive from a woman aged 18-29 years in good health and CMV-seronegative.

The chain joins TRBV2 to TRBJ1-2; D call uncertain. V gave up 11 bases and J gave up 6 bases, with 22 bases separating them. This CDR3 has 14 amino acids. Per germline, CDR1 SNHLY and CDR2 FYNNEI. In DNA form, the CDR3 reads TGTGCCGGGCGGGGTGGCGAGGGTAGTGATGGCTACACCTTC. It encodes CAGRGGEGSDGYTF.

The CDR3 DNA reads as TGTGCCAGCAGTGAGGCAGAGACCCAGTACTTC. This encodes CASSEAETQYF. V gene TRBV2 combines with J gene TRBJ2-5; D is undetermined. The germline gives CDR1 SNHLY, CDR2 FYNNEI. CDR3 size: 11 residues. With 3 bases removed from V and 4 bases from J, the gap between germline ends came to 3 bases.

This chain connects TRBV30 to TRBJ1-1, with 10 bases that match TRBD1. V shed 4 bases, J shed 0 bases, and the junction held 8 bases outside the gene matches. Germline CDR1 is GTSNPN and CDR2 is SVGIG (reference sequence). The CDR3 covers 16 residues. The CDR3 DNA sequence: TGTGCCTGGATTCCGGGACAGGGGATTGTGAACACTGAAGCTTTCTTT. Translation: CAWIPGQGIVNTEAFF.

This chain joins TRBV19 and TRBJ1-5; 8 bases match TRBD1. CDR1 and CDR2 from the germline V gene are LNHDA and SQIVND (reference sequence). CDR3 length: 16 residues. The ends lost 3 bases at V and 7 bases at J; junction bases unmatched: 11. CDR3 bases: TGTGCCAGTAGTATCGACAGGGGAGTTGTCCGGCAGCCCCAGCATTTT. The encoded protein is CASSIDRGVVRQPQHF.

This chain links TRBV7-3 with TRBJ2-2, with D possibly being TRBD2 (6 bases). The V gene's germline CDR1 is SGHTA and CDR2 FQGTGA. V shed 5 bases and J shed 1 base, with 8 bases lying between them. The CDR3 has 14 amino acids. In nucleotides, the CDR3 is TGTGCCAGCAGCGGGGGGTTGAACACCGGGGAGCTGTTTTTT. Translating it yields CASSGGLNTGELFF. The whole variable domain, filled in from reference TRBV7-3 and TRBJ2-2, reads GAGVSQTPSNKVTEKGKYVELRCDPISGHTALYWYRQSLGQGPEFLIYFQGTGAADDSGLPNDRFFAVRPEGSVSTLKIQRTERGDSAVYLCASSGGLNTGELFFGEGSRLTVL.

The J gene is TRBJ2-3, the V gene TRBV6-5, with 11 positions matching TRBD2. V gave up 4 bases and J gave up 5 bases; unmatched junction bases: 8. There are 16 residues in the CDR3. Germline CDR1 MNHEY, CDR2 SVGAGI. CDR3 protein: CASSWVLAGAKDTQYF. In DNA form, the CDR3 reads TGTGCCAGCAGTTGGGTACTAGCGGGAGCTAAAGATACGCAGTATTTT.

The rearrangement links TRBV4-2 to TRBJ2-1; 15 bases agree with TRBD2. The germline V gene has CDR1 LGHNA and CDR2 YNFKEQ. The CDR3 loop spans 22 amino acids. The V gene end was trimmed by 1 base and the J gene end by 0 bases; junction bases not matched to a gene: 13. CDR3 nucleotide sequence: TGTGCCAGCAGCCAAGTATACGGACTAGCGGGGGGGGTGTCCCCCTCCTACAATGAGCAGTTCTTC. Amino acids: CASSQVYGLAGGVSPSYNEQFF.

The chain joins TRBV11-2 to TRBJ2-7; a weak D match, TRBD2 (5 bases). This CDR3 contains 12 residues. Trimming took 4 bases from V and 7 from J, leaving 11 bases between them. The germline CDR1 and CDR2 sequences are SGHAT and FQNNGV. CDR3 DNA: TGTGCCAGCAGCTGGATCACTAGTGAGCAGTACTTC. It yields the protein CASSWITSEQYF.

The genes are TRBV5-8 and TRBJ1-1, with TRBD1 identical over 9 bases. The V gene end was trimmed by 1 base and the J gene end by 5 bases; junction bases not matched to a gene: 6. Germline values: CDR1 SGHTS, CDR2 YDEGEE. This CDR3 contains 15 residues. The CDR3 loop reads CASSLYRGRGTEAFF. The CDR3 region has the DNA TGTGCCAGCAGCTTGTACAGGGGGCGAGGGACTGAAGCTTTCTTT.

This chain joins TRBV7-9 and TRBJ1-1; 7 nucleotides match TRBD1. CDR1 SEHNR and CDR2 FQNEAQ come from the germline V gene (reference sequence). V dropped 5 bases and J dropped 1; count of bases not matched to a gene: 7. This CDR3 contains 15 residues. The chain's CDR3 is CASSPRQGSNTEAFF. CDR3 coding DNA: TGTGCCAGCAGCCCAAGACAGGGCTCGAACACTGAAGCTTTCTTT.

The rearrangement uses TRBV5-1 and TRBJ2-7; D may be TRBD1 (5 bases). This CDR3 contains 12 residues. CDR1 SGHRS and CDR2 YFSETQ come from the germline V gene. Trimming pared 0 bases from V and 6 bases from J, leaving 7 bases between. CDR3 sequence (DNA): TGCGCCAGCAGCTTGGATAGGGGCGAGCAGTACTTC. Translated: CASSLDRGEQYF. Variable domain in full (rest from reference TRBV5-1 and TRBJ2-7): KAGVTQTPRYLIKTRGQQVTLSCSPISGHRSVSWYQQTPGQGLQFLFEYFSETQRNKGNFPGRFSGRQFSNSRSEMNVSTLELGDSALYLCASSLDRGEQYFGPGTRLTVT.

The chain links TRBV6-6 to TRBJ2-2, with TRBD1 matching 7 bases. V gave up 6 bases and J gave up 3 bases; unmatched junction bases: 10. Germline V gene sequence: CDR1 MNHNY, CDR2 SVGAGI (reference sequence). This CDR3 comprises 16 residues. CDR3 amino acids: CASSPTGVFDTGELFF. For the CDR3, the DNA is TGTGCCAGCAGCCCAACAGGGGTCTTCGACACCGGGGAGCTGTTTTTT.

J is TRBJ2-1 and V is TRBV5-1, with TRBD2 matching over 9 bases. Germline-derived CDR1 and CDR2 are SGHRS and YFSETQ. The CDR3 is made up of 16 amino acids. Trimming removed 0 bases from V and 7 bases from J; junction bases left unmatched: 8. Here the CDR3 DNA reads TGCGCCAGCAGCTTGGTGGGCGGGAGGGCCGTTAATGAGCAGTTCTTC. Amino acids: CASSLVGGRAVNEQFF.

The V and J genes are TRBV30 and TRBJ2-7; perhaps TRBD1 as D (5 bases). CDR1 GTSNPN and CDR2 SVGIG come from the germline V gene (reference sequence). There are 12 residues in the CDR3. V lost 2 bases, J lost 3 bases, and 8 bases lay in between. CDR3 DNA sequence: TGTGCCTGGAGTACGGACATCTACGAGCAGTACTTC. Translated, it gives CAWSTDIYEQYF.

V is TRBV15 and J is TRBJ1-5; D call uncertain. This CDR3 comprises 17 residues. V was cut by 0 bases and J by 1 base, with 13 bases left in between. CDR1 and CDR2 from the germline V gene are LNHNV and YYDKDF (reference sequence). CDR3 sequence: CATSRDSASISNQPQHF. The CDR3 DNA reads as TGTGCCACCAGCAGAGATTCCGCGAGTATCAGCAATCAGCCCCAGCATTTT. The variable domain in full, completed from reference TRBV15 and TRBJ1-5, reads DAMVIQNPRYQVTQFGKPVTLSCSQTLNHNVMYWYQQKSSQAPKLLFHYYDKDFNNEADTPDNFQSRRPNTSFCFLDIRSPGLGDTAMYLCATSRDSASISNQPQHFGDGTRLSIL.

V and J are TRBV11-2 and TRBJ2-1; 15 positions agree with TRBD2. CDR1 is SGHAT and CDR2 is FQNNGV in the germline V gene. The CDR3 is made up of 16 amino acids. V lost 3 bases and J lost 6; bases outside the gene matches: 3. CDR3 protein: CASSFGLAGGPNEQFF. The CDR3 coding sequence is TGTGCCAGCAGCTTCGGACTAGCGGGAGGGCCCAATGAGCAGTTCTTC.

The chain links TRBV7-9 to TRBJ2-5; 8 bases line up with TRBD2. J lost 2 bases, V lost 4 bases, and 6 bases had no gene match. CDR3 length equals 15 residues. Germline CDR1 reads SEHNR; CDR2 reads FQNEAQ (reference sequence). The CDR3 DNA follows: TGTGCCAGCAGCTACCGCGGGAGGATTCAAGAGACCCAGTACTTC. Its protein is CASSYRGRIQETQYF.

This clone was recorded only once. The junction departs from the called germline gene at one end, perhaps through a read error. V and J are TRBV7-7 and TRBJ2-2, with a tentative D call TRBD1 (6 bases). Germline values: CDR1 SSHAT, CDR2 FNYEAQ (reference sequence). There are 14 residues in the CDR3. CDR3 protein: CASSLARGGGELFF. The CDR3 DNA is TGTGCTAGCAGCTTAGCACGAGGGGGCGGGGAGCTGTTTTTT. Complete variable domain (other parts from reference TRBV7-7 and TRBJ2-2): GAGVSQSPRYKVTKRGQDVTLRCDPISSHATLYWYQQALGQGPEFLTYFNYEAQPDKSGLPSDRFSAERPEGSISTLTIQRTEQRDSAMYRCASSLARGGGELFFGEGSRLTVL.

About this clone itself: The junction departs from germline at one end; a sequencing error may be responsible. The chain uses TRBV5-4 and TRBJ2-6; TRBD1 might be the D (5 bases). The CDR3 loop spans 17 amino acids. Germline V gives CDR1 SGHNT, CDR2 YYREEE (reference sequence). DNA for the CDR3: TGTGCCAGCAGCCCGGACACCAGGGCATCTGGGGCCAACGGCCTGACTTTC. It encodes CASSPDTRASGANGLTF. Full variable domain (missing parts from reference TRBV5-4 and TRBJ2-6): ETGVTQSPTHLIKTRGQQVTLRCSSQSGHNTVSWYQQALGQGPQFIFQYYREEENGRGNFPPRFSGLQFPNYSSELNVNALELDDSALYLCASSPDTRASGANGLTFGAGSRLTVL.

The V gene is TRBV4-3, the J gene TRBJ1-1; 10 nucleotides align to TRBD1. Germline CDR1 is LGHNA and CDR2 is YSLEER. The ends lost 0 bases at V and 5 bases at J; junction bases unmatched: 6. CDR3 size: 16 residues. The CDR3: CASSQDGTGVRTEAFF. The CDR3 DNA follows: TGCGCCAGCAGCCAAGACGGGACAGGGGTTCGGACTGAAGCTTTCTTT.

Regarding this clone: At one boundary the junction diverges from the germline segment, which might be a read error. V and J are TRBV7-2 and TRBJ2-7; 7 nucleotides line up with TRBD1. This CDR3 comprises 16 residues. The V gene's germline CDR1 is SGHTA and CDR2 FQGNSA. CDR3: CASSLGYGTAPYEQCF. CDR3 DNA: TGTGCCAGCAGCTTAGGCTACGGGACAGCTCCCTACGAGCAGTGCTTC. The whole variable domain, filled in from reference TRBV7-2 and TRBJ2-7, reads GAGVSQSPSNKVTEKGKDVELRCDPISGHTALYWYRQSLGQGLEFLIYFQGNSAPDKSGLPSDRFSAERTGGSVSTLTIQRTQQEDSAVYLCASSLGYGTAPYEQCFGPGTRLTVT.